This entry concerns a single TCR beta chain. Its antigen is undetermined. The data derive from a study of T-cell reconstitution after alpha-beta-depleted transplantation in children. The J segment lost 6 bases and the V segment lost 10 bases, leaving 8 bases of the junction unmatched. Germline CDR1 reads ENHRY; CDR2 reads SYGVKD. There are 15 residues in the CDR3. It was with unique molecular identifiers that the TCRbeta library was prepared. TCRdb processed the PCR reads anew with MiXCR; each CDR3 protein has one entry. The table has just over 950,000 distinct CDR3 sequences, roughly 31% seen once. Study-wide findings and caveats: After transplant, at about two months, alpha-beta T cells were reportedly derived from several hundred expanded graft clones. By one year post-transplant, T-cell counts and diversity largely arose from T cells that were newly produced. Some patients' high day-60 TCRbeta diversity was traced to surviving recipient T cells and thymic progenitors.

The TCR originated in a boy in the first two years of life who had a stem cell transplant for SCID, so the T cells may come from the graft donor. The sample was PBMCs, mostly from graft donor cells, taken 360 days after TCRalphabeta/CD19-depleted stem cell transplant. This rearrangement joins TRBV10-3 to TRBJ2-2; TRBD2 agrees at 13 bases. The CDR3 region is CATYSGTSGAGELFF. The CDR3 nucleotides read TGTGCCACCTACTCCGGGACTAGCGGGGCCGGGGAGCTGTTTTTT.